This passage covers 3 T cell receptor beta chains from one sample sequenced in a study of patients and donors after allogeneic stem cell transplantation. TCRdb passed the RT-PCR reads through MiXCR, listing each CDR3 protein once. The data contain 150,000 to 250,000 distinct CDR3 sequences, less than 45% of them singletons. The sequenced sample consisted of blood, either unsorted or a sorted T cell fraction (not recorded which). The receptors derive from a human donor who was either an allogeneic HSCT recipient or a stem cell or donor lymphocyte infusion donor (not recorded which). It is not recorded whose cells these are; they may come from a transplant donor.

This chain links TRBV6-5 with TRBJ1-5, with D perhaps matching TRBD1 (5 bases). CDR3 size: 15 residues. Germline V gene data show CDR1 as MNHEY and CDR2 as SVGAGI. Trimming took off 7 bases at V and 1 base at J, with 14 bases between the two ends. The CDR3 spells CASKGFRDSNQPQHF. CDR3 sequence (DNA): TGTGCCAGCAAAGGTTTCCGGGACAGCAATCAGCCCCAGCATTTT.

The CDR3 DNA follows: TGTGCCAGCATGGAACAGGGGAACACTGAAGCTTTCTTT. Translated: CASMEQGNTEAFF. The genes are TRBV12-3 or TRBV12-4 and TRBJ1-1, with D perhaps matching TRBD1 (6 bases). The length of the CDR3 is 13 residues. With 7 bases removed from V and 1 base from J, the gap between germline ends came to 10 bases.

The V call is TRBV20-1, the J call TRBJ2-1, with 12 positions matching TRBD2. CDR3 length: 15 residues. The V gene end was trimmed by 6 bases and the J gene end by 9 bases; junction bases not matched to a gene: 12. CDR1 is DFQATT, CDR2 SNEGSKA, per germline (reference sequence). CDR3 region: CSAPGLAGFVGEQFF. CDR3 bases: TGCAGTGCACCCGGACTAGCGGGATTTGTGGGTGAGCAGTTCTTC.